One sample yielded the 2 T cell receptor beta chains listed below, sequenced in a study of tumor and adjacent non-tumor tissue in lung cancer. A modified ARM-PCR protocol with three rounds of nested PCR amplified TCRbeta. One entry per CDR3 protein results from TCRdb running MiXCR on the multiplex PCR reads. The sample contains 43,000 or so distinct CDR3 sequences, roughly 60% of which appear only once. This sample's RNA came from whole unsorted tissue. More than 3 cm separated this lung sample from the edge of the tumor. Sequenced: distant non-tumor lung tissue. The receptors originated from a man in his fifties or sixties with non-small cell lung cancer.

This clonotype was picked up one time. The chain employs TRBV30 and TRBJ2-6; the D is unclear. The CDR3 has 16 residues. CDR1 GTSNPN and CDR2 SVGIG come from the germline V gene (reference sequence). V lost 8 bases and J lost 0, with 17 bases in between. DNA of the CDR3: TGTGCCAGATCCACCCCGTACGTCTCTGGGGCCAACGTCCTGACTTTC. Translated: CARSTPYVSGANVLTF.

In the case of this clonotype: The germline gene is not matched at one end of the junction; a read error may be the cause. The J gene is TRBJ2-6, the V gene TRBV5-5; the D gene could be TRBD1 or TRBD2 (5 bases each). CDR1 is SGHKS and CDR2 is YYEKEE in the germline V gene (reference sequence). The CDR3 totals 16 residues. CDR3 loop: CANSLDLGTLANVLTF. In DNA form, the CDR3 reads TGTGCCAACAGCTTGGATCTTGGGACGCTGGCCAACGTCCTGACTTTC.